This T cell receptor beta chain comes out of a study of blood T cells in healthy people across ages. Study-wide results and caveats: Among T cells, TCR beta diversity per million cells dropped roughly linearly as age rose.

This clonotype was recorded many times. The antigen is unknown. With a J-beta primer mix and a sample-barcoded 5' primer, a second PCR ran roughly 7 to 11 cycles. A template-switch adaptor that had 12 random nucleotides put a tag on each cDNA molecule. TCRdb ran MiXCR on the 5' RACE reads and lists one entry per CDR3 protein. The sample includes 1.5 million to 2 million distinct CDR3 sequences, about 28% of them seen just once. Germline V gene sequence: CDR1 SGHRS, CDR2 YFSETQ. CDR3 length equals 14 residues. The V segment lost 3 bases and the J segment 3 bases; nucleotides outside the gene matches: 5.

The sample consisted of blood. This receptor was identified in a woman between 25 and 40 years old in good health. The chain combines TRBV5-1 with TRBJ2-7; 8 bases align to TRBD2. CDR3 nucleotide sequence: TGCGCCAGCAGCTCAAGCGGGAGTGGCTACGAGCAGTACTTC. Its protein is CASSSSGSGYEQYF.